These 9 T cell receptor beta chains share one sample of origin, sequenced in a study of T cell responses to AZD1222 COVID-19 vaccine. The repertoire was sequenced with immunoSEQ multiplex PCR; TCRdb's copy has only in-frame clones and lacks some. This table holds 50,000 to 65,000 clones, approximately 86% found once. Specimen: peripheral blood, collected 28 days after the second AZD1222 dose. The origin of the receptors is an adult who received the AZD1222 COVID-19 vaccine.

CDR3 bases: TGTGCCAGCAGCTTAAGTTATAGCAATCAGCCCCAGCATTTT. Translating it yields CASSLSYSNQPQHF. The chain has TRBV7-2 and TRBJ1-5; D is ambiguous. V dropped 2 bases and J dropped 0 bases, with 5 bases sitting between them. Germline V gene lookup returns CDR1 SGHTA and CDR2 FQGNSA. The CDR3 consists of 14 residues.

In this sample, this clone turned up a few times. The rearrangement links TRBV5-1 to TRBJ1-1; 7 bases align to TRBD1. The germline V gene has CDR1 SGHRS and CDR2 YFSETQ. V was pared by 4 bases and J by 6 bases, with 15 bases of the junction left unmatched. The CDR3 is 16 amino acids. This CDR3 is CASSPYVGDSMAEAFF. CDR3 DNA: TGCGCCAGCAGCCCTTACGTCGGGGACAGTATGGCTGAAGCTTTCTTT. Combining the CDR3 with reference TRBV5-1 and TRBJ1-1 gives the whole variable domain KAGVTQTPRYLIKTRGQQVTLSCSPISGHRSVSWYQQTPGQGLQFLFEYFSETQRNKGNFPGRFSGRQFSNSRSEMNVSTLELGDSALYLCASSPYVGDSMAEAFFGQGTRLTVV.

This chain connects TRBV9 to TRBJ2-5; D might be TRBD1 (5 bases). Looked up from germline, CDR1 is SGDLS and CDR2 is YYNGEE. Trimming removed 4 bases from V and 4 bases from J, with 14 bases in between. CDR3 length: 14 residues. CDR3 region: CASSPGAQGETQYF. The CDR3 coding sequence is TGTGCCAGCAGCCCCGGAGCCCAGGGAGAGACCCAGTACTTC.

The table lists this clone with a count of one. The rearrangement joins TRBV5-8 to TRBJ1-6, with TRBD1 matching 7 bases. The CDR3 loop spans 15 amino acids. CDR1 is SGHTS, CDR2 YDEGEE, per germline. V was clipped by 4 bases and J by 8 bases; unmatched bases: 9. This CDR3 reads CASSRNGQVDSPLHF. Written as DNA, the CDR3 is TGTGCCAGCAGCCGAAATGGACAGGTTGATTCACCCCTCCACTTT.

V gene TRBV28 combines with J gene TRBJ2-2, with D possibly being TRBD1 (5 bases). The CDR3 runs to 13 residues. The germline V and J ends were trimmed by 7 bases and 6 bases, with 12 bases remaining between them. Per germline, CDR1 MDHEN and CDR2 SYDVKM. The CDR3 loop reads CASTRQGPGELFF. In DNA form, the CDR3 reads TGTGCCAGCACTCGGCAGGGCCCCGGGGAGCTGTTTTTT.

This rearrangement joins TRBV18 to TRBJ2-2; D unresolved. In germline, CDR1 is KGHSH, CDR2 LQKENI. The ends were cut back, 2 bases at V and 0 bases at J, with 7 bases in the middle. The CDR3 contains 15 residues. CDR3 region: CASSPGQSNTGELFF. CDR3 coding DNA: TGTGCCAGCTCACCAGGGCAGTCGAACACCGGGGAGCTGTTTTTT.

V gene TRBV7-3 combines with J gene TRBJ2-1; TRBD2 matches 8 bases. The J segment lost 4 bases and the V segment lost 1 base, leaving 3 bases of the junction unmatched. The CDR3 extends over 15 amino acids. Germline CDR1 is SGHTA and CDR2 is FQGTGA. CDR3 DNA sequence: TGTGCCAGCAGCTTAAACGGGAGGGAATACAATGAGCAGTTCTTC. This codes for CASSLNGREYNEQFF.

The chain employs TRBV9 and TRBJ1-3; 7 bases line up with TRBD1. This CDR3 is built from 15 residues. The J segment lost 2 bases and the V segment lost 2 bases, leaving 4 bases of the junction unmatched. Germline values: CDR1 SGDLS, CDR2 YYNGEE. CDR3 in amino acids: CASSVEGAPGNTIYF. In nucleotides, the CDR3 is TGTGCCAGCAGCGTGGAGGGGGCACCTGGAAACACCATATATTTT.

V gene TRBV28 combines with J gene TRBJ1-5; a possible D gene is TRBD1 (6 bases). This CDR3 has 15 amino acids. From germline, CDR1 is MDHEN and CDR2 SYDVKM. Trimming took off 1 base at V and 2 bases at J, with 9 bases between the two ends. CDR3 nucleotides: TGTGCCAGCAGTTTATATGGGGGGCGCAATCAGCCCCAGCATTTT. This codes for CASSLYGGRNQPQHF.